Listed below are T cell receptor beta chains from one sample, sequenced in a study of cytomegalovirus exposure and HLA in healthy donors. The protocol was immunoSEQ multiplex PCR, while the TCRdb copy is restricted to in-frame clones and leaves out a portion. The sample lists over 120,000 clones, around 80% occurring once. Sequencing was carried out using PBMCs. The receptor set was obtained from a female donor in good health and CMV-seronegative. The CDR3 runs from the conserved cysteine through the conserved F or W. The order of the fields is J gene, D gene, clone size, V gene, CDR3 protein, CDR3 DNA. A D gene is named only where the DNA matches it firmly. Clone size is given for some rows only: seen once, a few or many times, or a class if the clone is expanded.

j_call: TRBJ2-7; d_call: .; clone_size: .; v_call: TRBV29-1; cdr3_aa: CSVRTDFYEQYF; cdr3_nt: TGCAGCGTAAGGACGGACTTCTACGAGCAGTACTTC
j_call: TRBJ2-7; d_call: TRBD1; clone_size: .; v_call: TRBV5-1; cdr3_aa: CASSLETGVLGEQYF; cdr3_nt: TGCGCCAGCAGCTTGGAAACAGGGGTGCTGGGAGAGCAGTACTTC
j_call: TRBJ2-1; d_call: TRBD2; clone_size: .; v_call: TRBV5-1; cdr3_aa: CASSSPSTGGRYNEQFF; cdr3_nt: TGCGCCAGCAGCTCCCCCTCGACGGGAGGACGCTACAATGAGCAGTTCTTC
j_call: TRBJ1-1; d_call: .; clone_size: .; v_call: TRBV9; cdr3_aa: CASSVGGRVGTEAFF; cdr3_nt: TGTGCCAGCAGCGTAGGAGGCAGGGTGGGAACTGAAGCTTTCTTT
j_call: TRBJ2-1; d_call: TRBD2; clone_size: .; v_call: TRBV5-1; cdr3_aa: CASSVSGGSYNEQFF; cdr3_nt: TGCGCCAGCAGCGTAAGCGGGGGCTCCTACAATGAGCAGTTCTTC
j_call: TRBJ2-3; d_call: .; clone_size: .; v_call: TRBV2; cdr3_aa: CASRPGTSTDTQYF; cdr3_nt: TGTGCCAGCAGACCAGGCACTAGCACAGATACGCAGTATTTT
j_call: TRBJ2-1; d_call: TRBD1; clone_size: .; v_call: TRBV7-9; cdr3_aa: CASSPGTGGFREQFF; cdr3_nt: TGTGCCAGCAGCCCCGGGACAGGGGGCTTTAGGGAGCAGTTCTTC
j_call: TRBJ2-5; d_call: TRBD2; clone_size: once; v_call: TRBV7-9; cdr3_aa: CASSQPSGGHQETQYF; cdr3_nt: TGTGCCAGCAGCCAACCTAGCGGGGGTCATCAAGAGACCCAGTACTTC
j_call: TRBJ2-7; d_call: TRBD1; clone_size: .; v_call: TRBV5-1; cdr3_aa: CASSLARDRGRYEQYF; cdr3_nt: TGCGCCAGCAGCTTGGCCCGGGACAGGGGTCGCTACGAGCAGTACTTC
j_call: TRBJ1-1; d_call: TRBD1; clone_size: .; v_call: TRBV5-1; cdr3_aa: CASSLGRGNTEASF; cdr3_nt: TGCGCCAGCAGCTTGGGCAGGGGGAACACTGAAGCTTCCTTT
j_call: TRBJ2-2; d_call: .; clone_size: .; v_call: TRBV5-5; cdr3_aa: CASSRDYYTGELFF; cdr3_nt: TGTGCCAGCAGCCGAGACTACTACACCGGGGAGCTGTTTTTT
j_call: TRBJ2-7; d_call: .; clone_size: .; v_call: TRBV10-1; cdr3_aa: CASSDIRQGEQYF; cdr3_nt: TGCGCCAGCAGTGATATCAGGCAGGGCGAGCAGTACTTC
j_call: TRBJ1-5; d_call: .; clone_size: .; v_call: TRBV19; cdr3_aa: CASSDDARAQSAQHF; cdr3_nt: TGTGCCAGTAGTGATGATGCCAGGGCCCAATCGGCCCAGCATTTT
j_call: TRBJ1-1; d_call: .; clone_size: few; v_call: TRBV29-1; cdr3_aa: CSAHKGVEAFF; cdr3_nt: TGCAGCGCACACAAGGGGGTCGAAGCTTTCTTT
j_call: TRBJ2-1; d_call: TRBD2; clone_size: once; v_call: TRBV7-2; cdr3_aa: CASSLGTSGLIRQFF; cdr3_nt: TGTGCCAGCAGCCTCGGGACTAGCGGGTTAATAAGGCAGTTCTTC
j_call: TRBJ2-3; d_call: TRBD2; clone_size: .; v_call: TRBV7-3; cdr3_aa: CASSLTSGRAGTQYF; cdr3_nt: TGTGCCAGCAGCTTAACTAGCGGGAGGGCCGGTACGCAGTATTTT
j_call: TRBJ2-3; d_call: TRBD2; clone_size: .; v_call: TRBV11-2; cdr3_aa: CASSLVLAAYTDTQYF; cdr3_nt: TGTGCCAGCAGCTTAGTACTAGCGGCCTACACAGATACGCAGTATTTT
j_call: TRBJ2-7; d_call: TRBD1; clone_size: .; v_call: TRBV7-8; cdr3_aa: CASSPYRDRSSYEQYF; cdr3_nt: TGTGCCAGCAGCCCATACCGGGACAGGAGCTCCTACGAGCAGTACTTC
j_call: TRBJ1-5; d_call: TRBD1; clone_size: .; v_call: TRBV27; cdr3_aa: CASSPGQGAQPQHF; cdr3_nt: TGTGCCAGCAGTCCGGGACAGGGGGCTCAGCCCCAGCATTTT
j_call: TRBJ1-5; d_call: TRBD1; clone_size: .; v_call: TRBV27; cdr3_aa: CASSFLTGRNQPQHF; cdr3_nt: TGTGCCAGCAGTTTCTTGACAGGGAGAAATCAGCCCCAGCATTTT
j_call: TRBJ2-7; d_call: .; clone_size: .; v_call: TRBV5-1; cdr3_aa: CASSSRTAYEQYF; cdr3_nt: TGCGCCAGCAGCTCCCGGACAGCCTACGAGCAGTACTTC
j_call: TRBJ1-1; d_call: TRBD1; clone_size: few; v_call: TRBV5-1; cdr3_aa: CASSPDRLNTEAFF; cdr3_nt: TGCGCCAGCAGCCCGGACAGGTTGAACACTGAAGCTTTCTTT
j_call: TRBJ2-1; d_call: .; clone_size: .; v_call: TRBV27; cdr3_aa: CASSLSGAGSSYNEQFF; cdr3_nt: TGTGCCAGCAGTTTATCTGGCGCGGGGAGCTCCTACAATGAGCAGTTCTTC
j_call: TRBJ2-7; d_call: TRBD1; clone_size: once; v_call: TRBV5-4; cdr3_aa: CASSYSGTGHYEQYF; cdr3_nt: TGTGCCAGCAGCTATTCCGGGACAGGCCACTACGAGCAGTACTTC
j_call: TRBJ2-5; d_call: TRBD2; clone_size: .; v_call: TRBV28; cdr3_aa: CASSDPRGTSGSEGGETQYF; cdr3_nt: TGTGCCAGCTCTGATCCTAGAGGGACTAGCGGGAGTGAGGGCGGAGAGACCCAGTACTTC
j_call: TRBJ2-3; d_call: .; clone_size: .; v_call: TRBV5-4; cdr3_aa: CASSGRGPGDTQYF; cdr3_nt: TGTGCCAGCAGCGGGCGGGGCCCGGGAGATACGCAGTATTTT
j_call: TRBJ2-1; d_call: .; clone_size: .; v_call: TRBV10-2; cdr3_aa: CASSDALINYNEQFF; cdr3_nt: TGCGCCAGCAGTGACGCACTAATAAACTACAATGAGCAGTTCTTC
j_call: TRBJ1-2; d_call: .; clone_size: .; v_call: TRBV28; cdr3_aa: CASSFPASGGYPF; cdr3_nt: TGTGCCAGCAGTTTTCCAGCGTCGGGTGGCTACCCCTTC
j_call: TRBJ2-7; d_call: TRBD2; clone_size: .; v_call: TRBV9; cdr3_aa: CASSPLGGSHYEQYF; cdr3_nt: TGTGCCAGCAGCCCACTTGGCGGGAGCCACTACGAGCAGTACTTC
j_call: TRBJ1-5; d_call: .; clone_size: .; v_call: TRBV7-6; cdr3_aa: CASSLQSNQPQHF; cdr3_nt: TGTGCCAGCAGCTTACAGAGCAATCAGCCCCAGCATTTT
j_call: TRBJ1-1; d_call: .; clone_size: .; v_call: TRBV10-3; cdr3_aa: CAIRAAVGTEAFF; cdr3_nt: TGTGCCATCAGGGCAGCCGTCGGGACTGAAGCTTTCTTT
j_call: TRBJ2-7; d_call: TRBD2; clone_size: .; v_call: TRBV6-1; cdr3_aa: CASSLTGTSSNEQYF; cdr3_nt: TGTGCCAGCAGTTTAACCGGGACTAGCTCCAACGAGCAGTACTTC
j_call: TRBJ2-1; d_call: .; clone_size: once; v_call: TRBV4-2; cdr3_aa: CASSLGDSTGNEQFF; cdr3_nt: TGTGCCAGCAGCCTTGGGGATAGTACGGGGAATGAGCAGTTCTTC
j_call: TRBJ2-1; d_call: TRBD2; clone_size: .; v_call: TRBV18; cdr3_aa: CASSPRGLAGPYNEQFF; cdr3_nt: TGTGCCAGCTCACCACGGGGACTAGCGGGTCCCTACAATGAGCAGTTCTTC
j_call: TRBJ1-4; d_call: TRBD1; clone_size: few; v_call: TRBV28; cdr3_aa: CASSFRGTGGRVLFF; cdr3_nt: TGTGCCAGCAGTTTTCGAGGGACAGGGGGCAGAGTACTGTTTTTT
j_call: TRBJ2-3; d_call: TRBD2; clone_size: .; v_call: TRBV10-3; cdr3_aa: CAIGGGRGSTDTQYF; cdr3_nt: TGTGCCATAGGAGGCGGGAGGGGTTCCACAGATACGCAGTATTTT
j_call: TRBJ2-3; d_call: TRBD2; clone_size: .; v_call: TRBV30; cdr3_aa: CAWSVMRTSGRSDTQYF; cdr3_nt: TGTGCCTGGAGTGTTATGAGGACTAGCGGGAGGTCAGATACGCAGTATTTT